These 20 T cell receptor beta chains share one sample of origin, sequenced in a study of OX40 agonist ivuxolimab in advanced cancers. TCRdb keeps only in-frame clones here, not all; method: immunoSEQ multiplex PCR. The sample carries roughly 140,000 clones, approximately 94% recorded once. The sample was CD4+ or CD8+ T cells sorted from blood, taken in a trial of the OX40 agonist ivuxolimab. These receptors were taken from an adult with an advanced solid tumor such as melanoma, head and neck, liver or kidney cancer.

DNA of the CDR3: TGCGCCAGCAGCCAAGATGGGACTAGGTTTCGAAGGCAGTATTTT. Translation: CASSQDGTRFRRQYF. V is TRBV4-3 and J is TRBJ2-3; 8 bases line up with TRBD2. From germline, CDR1 is LGHNA and CDR2 YSLEER. This CDR3 contains 15 residues. The ends lost 0 bases at V and 11 bases at J; junction bases unmatched: 10.

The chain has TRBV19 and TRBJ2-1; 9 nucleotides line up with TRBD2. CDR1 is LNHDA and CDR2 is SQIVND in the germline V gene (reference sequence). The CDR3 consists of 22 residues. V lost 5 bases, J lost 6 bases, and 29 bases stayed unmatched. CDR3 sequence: CASSRAGKFLGPTSGSPNEQFF. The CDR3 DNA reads TGTGCCAGTAGTCGTGCTGGAAAGTTTCTGGGTCCGACTAGCGGTTCTCCCAATGAGCAGTTCTTC.

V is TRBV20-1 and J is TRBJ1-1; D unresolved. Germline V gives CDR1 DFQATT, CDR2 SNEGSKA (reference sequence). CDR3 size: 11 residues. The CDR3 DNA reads TGCGAAGGCGACGTTAGGACTGAAGCTTTCTTT. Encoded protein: CEGDVRTEAFF.

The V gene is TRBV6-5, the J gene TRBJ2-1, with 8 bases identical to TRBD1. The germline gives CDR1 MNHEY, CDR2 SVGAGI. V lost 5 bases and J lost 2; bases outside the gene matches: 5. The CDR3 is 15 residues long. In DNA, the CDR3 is TGTGCCAGCAGTCCCGGGACAGGTACCTACAATGAGCAGTTCTTC. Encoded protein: CASSPGTGTYNEQFF.

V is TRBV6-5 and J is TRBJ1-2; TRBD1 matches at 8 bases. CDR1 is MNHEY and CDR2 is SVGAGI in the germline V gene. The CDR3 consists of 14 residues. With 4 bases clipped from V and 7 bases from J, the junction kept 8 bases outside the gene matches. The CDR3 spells CASSFLRTGRGYTF. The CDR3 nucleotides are TGTGCCAGCAGTTTCCTACGGACAGGGCGTGGCTACACCTTC.

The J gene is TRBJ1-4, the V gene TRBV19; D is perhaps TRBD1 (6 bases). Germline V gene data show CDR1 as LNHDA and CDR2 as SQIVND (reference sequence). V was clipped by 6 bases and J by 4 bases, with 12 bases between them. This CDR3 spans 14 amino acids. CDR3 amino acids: CASRVGHDNEKLFF. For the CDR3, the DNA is TGTGCCAGTAGGGTGGGACACGATAATGAAAAACTGTTTTTT.

The CDR3: CASSVGVYSNQPQHF. CDR3 nucleotide sequence: TGTGCCAGCAGCGTAGGGGTCTATAGCAATCAGCCCCAGCATTTT. The chain is built from TRBV9 and TRBJ1-5; D is ambiguous. Per germline, CDR1 SGDLS and CDR2 YYNGEE. The CDR3 has 15 amino acids. Trimming took off 0 bases at V and 0 bases at J, with 7 bases between the two ends.

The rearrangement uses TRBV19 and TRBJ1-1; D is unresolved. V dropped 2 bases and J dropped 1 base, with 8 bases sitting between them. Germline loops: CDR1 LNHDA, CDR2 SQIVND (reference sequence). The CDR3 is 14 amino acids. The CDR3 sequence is CASSILGGNTEAFF. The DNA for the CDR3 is TGTGCCAGTAGTATACTCGGCGGGAACACTGAAGCTTTCTTT.

The CDR3 loop is CASSPPSGANQPQHF. The CDR3 region has the DNA TGTGCCAGCTCACCACCGTCAGGGGCTAATCAGCCCCAGCATTTT. The gene calls are TRBV18 and TRBJ1-5, with D perhaps TRBD1 (6 bases). Germline values: CDR1 KGHSH, CDR2 LQKENI. V was cut by 0 bases and J by 4 bases, with 10 bases left in between. This CDR3 region has 15 residues. The full variable domain, completed using reference TRBV18 and TRBJ1-5, is NAGVMQNPRHLVRRRGQEARLRCSPMKGHSHVYWYRQLPEEGLKFMVYLQKENIIDESGMPKERFSAEFPKEGPSILRIQQVVRGDSAAYFCASSPPSGANQPQHFGDGTRLSIL.

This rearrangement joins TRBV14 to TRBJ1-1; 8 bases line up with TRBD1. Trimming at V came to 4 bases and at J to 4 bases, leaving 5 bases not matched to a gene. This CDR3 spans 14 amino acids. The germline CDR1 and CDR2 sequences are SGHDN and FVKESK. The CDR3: CASSPRTGSTEAFF. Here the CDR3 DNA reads TGTGCCAGCAGCCCCAGGACAGGGAGCACTGAAGCTTTCTTT. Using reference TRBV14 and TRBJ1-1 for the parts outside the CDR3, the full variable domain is EAGVTQFPSHSVIEKGQTVTLRCDPISGHDNLYWYRRVMGKEIKFLLHFVKESKQDESGMPNNRFLAERTGGTYSTLKVQPAELEDSGVYFCASSPRTGSTEAFFGQGTRLTVV.

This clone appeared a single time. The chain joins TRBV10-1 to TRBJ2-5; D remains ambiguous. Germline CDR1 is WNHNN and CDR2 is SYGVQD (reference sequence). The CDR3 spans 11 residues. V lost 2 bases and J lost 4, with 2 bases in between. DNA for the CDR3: TGCGCCAGCAGTGAGAGAGAGACCCAGTACTTC. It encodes CASSERETQYF.

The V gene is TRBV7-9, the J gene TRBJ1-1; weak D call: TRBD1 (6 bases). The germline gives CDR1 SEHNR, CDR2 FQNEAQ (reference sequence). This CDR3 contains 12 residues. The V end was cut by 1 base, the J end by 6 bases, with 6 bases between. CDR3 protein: CASSLGTAEAFF. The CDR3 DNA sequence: TGTGCCAGCAGCTTAGGGACAGCTGAAGCTTTCTTT. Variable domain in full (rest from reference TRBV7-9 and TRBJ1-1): DTGVSQNPRHKITKRGQNVTFRCDPISEHNRLYWYRQTLGQGPEFLTYFQNEAQLEKSRLLSDRFSAERPKGSFSTLEIQRTEQGDSAMYLCASSLGTAEAFFGQGTRLTVV.

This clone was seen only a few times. The CDR3 is CASSSQTGGNGEQYF. CDR3 DNA: TGTGCCAGCAGCTCCCAGACAGGGGGGAACGGCGAGCAGTACTTC. This chain joins TRBV7-8 and TRBJ2-7, with 9 bases lining up with TRBD1. The CDR3 sequence is 15 residues long. Germline V gives CDR1 SGHVS, CDR2 FQNEAQ. The trim removed 4 bases at V and 6 bases at J, leaving 10 bases unmatched.

This CDR3 reads CASSFLAGGIQETQYF. The CDR3 DNA follows: TGCGCCAGCAGCTTCCTAGCGGGGGGCATACAAGAGACCCAGTACTTC. The chain couples TRBV5-1 to TRBJ2-5; 11 bases are shared with TRBD2. The CDR3 is 16 amino acids. Germline assignment: CDR1 SGHRS and CDR2 YFSETQ. The junction had 5 bases not matched to a gene; V was cut back by 2 bases and J by 2 bases.

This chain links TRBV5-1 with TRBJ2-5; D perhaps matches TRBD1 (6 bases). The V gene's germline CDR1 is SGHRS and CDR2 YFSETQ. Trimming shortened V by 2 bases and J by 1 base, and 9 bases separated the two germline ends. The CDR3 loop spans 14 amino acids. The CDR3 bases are TGCGCCAGCAGCTTCGGGACACCCCAAGAGACCCAGTACTTC. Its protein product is CASSFGTPQETQYF. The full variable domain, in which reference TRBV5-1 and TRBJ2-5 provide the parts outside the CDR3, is KAGVTQTPRYLIKTRGQQVTLSCSPISGHRSVSWYQQTPGQGLQFLFEYFSETQRNKGNFPGRFSGRQFSNSRSEMNVSTLELGDSALYLCASSFGTPQETQYFGPGTRLLVL.

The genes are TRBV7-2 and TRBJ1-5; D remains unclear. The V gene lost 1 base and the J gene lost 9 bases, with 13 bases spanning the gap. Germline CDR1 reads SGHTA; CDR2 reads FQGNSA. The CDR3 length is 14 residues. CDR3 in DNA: TGTGCCAGCAGCTTAGAGAGGGTGCCGGGGCCCCAGCATTTT. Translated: CASSLERVPGPQHF.

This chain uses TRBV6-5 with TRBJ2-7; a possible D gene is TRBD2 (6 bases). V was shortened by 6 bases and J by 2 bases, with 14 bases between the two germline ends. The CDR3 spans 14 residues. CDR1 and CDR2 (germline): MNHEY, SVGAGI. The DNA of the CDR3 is TGTGCCAGCAGGGAGGGTTGGACGGCCTACGAGCAGTACTTC. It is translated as CASREGWTAYEQYF.

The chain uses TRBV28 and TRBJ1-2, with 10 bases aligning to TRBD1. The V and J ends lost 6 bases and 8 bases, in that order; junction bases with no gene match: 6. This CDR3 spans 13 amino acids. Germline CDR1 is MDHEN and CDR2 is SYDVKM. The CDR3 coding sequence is TGTGCCAGCAGCTCCGGACAGGGGGAAGGCTACACCTTC. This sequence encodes CASSSGQGEGYTF.

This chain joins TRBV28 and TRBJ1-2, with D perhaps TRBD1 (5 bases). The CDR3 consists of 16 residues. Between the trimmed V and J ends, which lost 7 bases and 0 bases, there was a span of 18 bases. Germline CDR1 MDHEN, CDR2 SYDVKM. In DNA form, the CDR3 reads TGTGCCAGCACCATAAGACAGCACGTTCCTAACTATGGCTACACCTTC. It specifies CASTIRQHVPNYGYTF.

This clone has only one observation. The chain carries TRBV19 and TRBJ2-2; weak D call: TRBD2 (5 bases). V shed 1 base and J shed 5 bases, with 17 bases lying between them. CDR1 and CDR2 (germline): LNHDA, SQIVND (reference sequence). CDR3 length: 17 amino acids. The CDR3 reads CASSIGQSSVATGELFF. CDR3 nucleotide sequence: TGTGCCAGTAGTATAGGGCAGTCCTCCGTAGCGACCGGGGAGCTGTTTTTT.